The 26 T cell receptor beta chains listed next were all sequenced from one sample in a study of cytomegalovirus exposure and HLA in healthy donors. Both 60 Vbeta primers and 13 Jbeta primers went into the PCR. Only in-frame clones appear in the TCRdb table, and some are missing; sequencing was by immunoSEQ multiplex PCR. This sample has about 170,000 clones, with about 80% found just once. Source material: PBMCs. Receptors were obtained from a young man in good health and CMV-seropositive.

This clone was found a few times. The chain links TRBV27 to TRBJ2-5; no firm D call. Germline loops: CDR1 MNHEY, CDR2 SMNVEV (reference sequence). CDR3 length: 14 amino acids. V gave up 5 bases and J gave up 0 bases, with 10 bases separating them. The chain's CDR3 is CASSLNGYQETQYF. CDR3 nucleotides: TGTGCCAGCAGTCTCAACGGGTACCAAGAGACCCAGTACTTC.

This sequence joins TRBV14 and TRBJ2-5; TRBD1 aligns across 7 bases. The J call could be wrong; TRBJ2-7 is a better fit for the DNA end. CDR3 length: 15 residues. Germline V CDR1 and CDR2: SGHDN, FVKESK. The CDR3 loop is CASSQSSRGSYEQYF. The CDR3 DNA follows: TGTGCCAGCAGCCAATCCTCCAGGGGGTCCTACGAGCAGTACTTC.

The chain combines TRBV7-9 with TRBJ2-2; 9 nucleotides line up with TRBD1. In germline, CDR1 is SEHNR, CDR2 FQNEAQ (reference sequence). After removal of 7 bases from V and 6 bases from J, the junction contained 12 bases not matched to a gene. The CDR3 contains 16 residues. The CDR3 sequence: CASKKGPGQGSGELFF. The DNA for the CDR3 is TGTGCCAGCAAAAAAGGGCCGGGACAGGGTTCCGGGGAGCTGTTTTTT.

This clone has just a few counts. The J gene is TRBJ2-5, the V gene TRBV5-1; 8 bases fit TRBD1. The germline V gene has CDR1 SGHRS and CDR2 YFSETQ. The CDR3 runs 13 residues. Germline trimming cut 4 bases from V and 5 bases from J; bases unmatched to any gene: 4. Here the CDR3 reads CASSRTGSETQYF. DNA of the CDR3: TGCGCCAGCAGCCGGACAGGGAGTGAGACCCAGTACTTC.

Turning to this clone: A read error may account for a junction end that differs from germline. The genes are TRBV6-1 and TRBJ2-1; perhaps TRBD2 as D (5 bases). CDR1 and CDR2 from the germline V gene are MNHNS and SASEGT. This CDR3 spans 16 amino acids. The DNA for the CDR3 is TGTGCCATCAGTGTGGTTCAGGCTAGCCTATACAATGAGCAGTTCTTC. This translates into CAISVVQASLYNEQFF.

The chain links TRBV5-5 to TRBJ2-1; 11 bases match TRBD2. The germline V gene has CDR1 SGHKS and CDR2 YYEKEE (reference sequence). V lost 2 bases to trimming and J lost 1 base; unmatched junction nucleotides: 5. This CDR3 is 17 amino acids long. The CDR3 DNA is TGTGCCAGCAGCTTAGGAACTAGCGGGAGTTCCTACAATGAGCAGTTCTTC. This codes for CASSLGTSGSSYNEQFF.

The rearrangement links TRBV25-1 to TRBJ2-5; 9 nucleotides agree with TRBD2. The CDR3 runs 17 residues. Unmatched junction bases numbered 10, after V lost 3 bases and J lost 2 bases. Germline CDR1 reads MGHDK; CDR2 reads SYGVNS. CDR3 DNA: TGTGCCAGCAGTGAGGGGGCGACTAGCGGAAAACAAGAGACCCAGTACTTC. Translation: CASSEGATSGKQETQYF.

Here the CDR3 reads CATHARGQTSQETQYF. The CDR3 nucleotides are TGTGCCACCCATGCTCGGGGACAGACTAGCCAAGAGACCCAGTACTTC. The J gene is TRBJ2-5, the V gene TRBV10-3; possibly TRBD1 for D (7 bases). The germline V and J ends were trimmed by 10 bases and 1 base, with 22 bases remaining between them. The CDR3 is made up of 16 amino acids. Germline CDR1 reads ENHRY; CDR2 reads SYGVKD.

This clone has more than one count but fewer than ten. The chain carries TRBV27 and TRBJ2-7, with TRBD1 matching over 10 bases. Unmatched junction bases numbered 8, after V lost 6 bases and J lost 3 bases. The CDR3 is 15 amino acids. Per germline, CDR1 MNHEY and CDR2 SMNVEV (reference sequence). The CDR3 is CASRPSGTGVYEQYF. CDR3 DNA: TGTGCCAGCAGGCCATCCGGGACAGGGGTCTACGAGCAGTACTTC.

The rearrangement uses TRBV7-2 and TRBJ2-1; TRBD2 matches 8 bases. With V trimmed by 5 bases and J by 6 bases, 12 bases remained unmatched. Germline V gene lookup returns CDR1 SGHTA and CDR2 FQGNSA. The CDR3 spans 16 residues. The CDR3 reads CASSPFAGGSANEQFF. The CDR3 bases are TGTGCCAGCAGCCCCTTTGCGGGGGGATCCGCCAATGAGCAGTTCTTC.

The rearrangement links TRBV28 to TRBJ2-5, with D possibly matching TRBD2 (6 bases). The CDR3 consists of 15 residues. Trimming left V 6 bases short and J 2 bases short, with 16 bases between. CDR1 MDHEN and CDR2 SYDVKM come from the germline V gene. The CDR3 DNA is TGTGCCAGCAGGACCCGGGGGAGATGGCAAGAGACCCAGTACTTC. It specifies CASRTRGRWQETQYF.

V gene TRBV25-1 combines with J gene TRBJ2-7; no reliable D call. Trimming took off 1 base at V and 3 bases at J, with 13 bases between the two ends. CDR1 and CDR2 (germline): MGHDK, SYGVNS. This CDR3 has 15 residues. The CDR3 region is CASSESRPTYYEQYF. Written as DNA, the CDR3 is TGTGCCAGCAGTGAATCGAGGCCAACGTACTACGAGCAGTACTTC.

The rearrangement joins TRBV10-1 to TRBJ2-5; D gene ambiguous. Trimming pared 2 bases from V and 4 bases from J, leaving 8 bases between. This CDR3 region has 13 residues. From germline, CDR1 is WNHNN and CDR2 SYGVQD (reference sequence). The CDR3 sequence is CASSEHLRETQYF. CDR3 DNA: TGCGCCAGCAGTGAGCACCTGAGAGAGACCCAGTACTTC.

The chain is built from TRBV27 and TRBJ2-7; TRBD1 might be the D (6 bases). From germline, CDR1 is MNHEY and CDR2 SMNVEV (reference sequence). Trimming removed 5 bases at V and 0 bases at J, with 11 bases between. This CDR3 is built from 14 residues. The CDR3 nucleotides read TGTGCCAGCAGTAGCCGGGACATCTCCTACGAGCAGTACTTC. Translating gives CASSSRDISYEQYF.

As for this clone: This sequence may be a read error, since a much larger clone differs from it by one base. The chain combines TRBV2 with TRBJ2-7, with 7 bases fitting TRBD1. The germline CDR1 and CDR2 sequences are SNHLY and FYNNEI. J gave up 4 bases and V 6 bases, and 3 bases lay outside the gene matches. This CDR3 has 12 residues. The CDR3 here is CASSVTGYEQYF. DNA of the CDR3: TGTGCCAGCAGCGTGACAGGGTACGAGCAGTACTTC.

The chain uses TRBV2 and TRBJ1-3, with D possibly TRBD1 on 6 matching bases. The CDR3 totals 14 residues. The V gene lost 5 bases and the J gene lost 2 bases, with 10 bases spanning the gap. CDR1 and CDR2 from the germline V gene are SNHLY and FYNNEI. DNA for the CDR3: TGTGCCAGCAGTCGGACAGTGGCTGGAAACACCATATATTTT. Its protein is CASSRTVAGNTIYF.

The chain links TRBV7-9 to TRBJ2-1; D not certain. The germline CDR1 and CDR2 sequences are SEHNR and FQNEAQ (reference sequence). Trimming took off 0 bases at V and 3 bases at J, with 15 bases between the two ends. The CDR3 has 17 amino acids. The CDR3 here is CASSLAYRHSGYNEQFF. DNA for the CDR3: TGTGCCAGCAGCTTAGCGTATAGGCACTCGGGCTACAATGAGCAGTTCTTC. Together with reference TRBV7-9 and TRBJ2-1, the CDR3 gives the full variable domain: DTGVSQNPRHKITKRGQNVTFRCDPISEHNRLYWYRQTLGQGPEFLTYFQNEAQLEKSRLLSDRFSAERPKGSFSTLEIQRTEQGDSAMYLCASSLAYRHSGYNEQFFGPGTRLTVL.

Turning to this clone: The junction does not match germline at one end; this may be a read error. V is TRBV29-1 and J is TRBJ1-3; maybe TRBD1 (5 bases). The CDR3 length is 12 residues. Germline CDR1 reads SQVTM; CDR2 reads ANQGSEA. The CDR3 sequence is CSGSAGLNTVYF. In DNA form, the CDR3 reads TGCAGCGGGTCGGCAGGGCTGAACACCGTATATTTT.

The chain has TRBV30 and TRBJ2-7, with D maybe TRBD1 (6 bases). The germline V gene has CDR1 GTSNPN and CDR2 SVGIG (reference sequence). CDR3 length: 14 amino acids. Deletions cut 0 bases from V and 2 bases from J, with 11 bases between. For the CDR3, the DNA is TGTGCCTGGAGTGTTACAGGGTGGGCCTACGAGCAGTACTTC. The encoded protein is CAWSVTGWAYEQYF.

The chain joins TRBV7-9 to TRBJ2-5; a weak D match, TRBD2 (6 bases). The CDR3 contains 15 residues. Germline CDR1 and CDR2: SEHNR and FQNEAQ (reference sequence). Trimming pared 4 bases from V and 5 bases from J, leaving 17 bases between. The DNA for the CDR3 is TGTGCCAGCAGCTCAACCCGGACGGAGGGGGAGACCCAGTACTTC. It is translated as CASSSTRTEGETQYF. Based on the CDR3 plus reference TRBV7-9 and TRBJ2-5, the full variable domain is DTGVSQNPRHKITKRGQNVTFRCDPISEHNRLYWYRQTLGQGPEFLTYFQNEAQLEKSRLLSDRFSAERPKGSFSTLEIQRTEQGDSAMYLCASSSTRTEGETQYFGPGTRLLVL.

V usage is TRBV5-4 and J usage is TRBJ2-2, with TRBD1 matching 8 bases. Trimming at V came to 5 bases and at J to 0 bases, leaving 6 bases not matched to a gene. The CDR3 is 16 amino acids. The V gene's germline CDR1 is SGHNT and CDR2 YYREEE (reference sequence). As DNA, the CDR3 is TGTGCCAGCAGAAGACAGGGGCCTGCGAACACCGGGGAGCTGTTTTTT. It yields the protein CASRRQGPANTGELFF.

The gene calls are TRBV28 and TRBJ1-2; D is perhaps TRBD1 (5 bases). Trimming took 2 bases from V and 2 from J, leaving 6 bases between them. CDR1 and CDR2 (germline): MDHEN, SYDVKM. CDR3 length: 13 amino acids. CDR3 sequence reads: CASSLPGNYGYTF. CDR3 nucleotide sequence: TGTGCCAGCAGTTTACCAGGGAACTATGGCTACACCTTC.

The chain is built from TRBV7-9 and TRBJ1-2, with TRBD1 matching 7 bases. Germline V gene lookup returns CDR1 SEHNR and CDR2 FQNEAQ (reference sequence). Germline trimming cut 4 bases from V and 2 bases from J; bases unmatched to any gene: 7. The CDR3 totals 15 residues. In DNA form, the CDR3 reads TGTGCCAGCAGCTCCTCGACAGGGCTCAACTATGGCTACACCTTC. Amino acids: CASSSSTGLNYGYTF.

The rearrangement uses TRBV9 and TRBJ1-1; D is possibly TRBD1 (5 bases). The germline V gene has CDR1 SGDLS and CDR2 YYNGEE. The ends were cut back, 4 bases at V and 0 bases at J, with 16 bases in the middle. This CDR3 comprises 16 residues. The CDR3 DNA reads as TGTGCCAGCAGCCCCGCAGGGACTTACATGAACACTGAAGCTTTCTTT. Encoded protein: CASSPAGTYMNTEAFF.

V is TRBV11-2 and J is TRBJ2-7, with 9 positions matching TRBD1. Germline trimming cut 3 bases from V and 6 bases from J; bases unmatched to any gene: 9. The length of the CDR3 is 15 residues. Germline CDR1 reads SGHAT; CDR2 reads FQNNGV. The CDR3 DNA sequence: TGTGCCAGCAGCTTGGAACAGGGGGCGGGCTTCGAGCAGTACTTC. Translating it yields CASSLEQGAGFEQYF.

CDR3 nucleotide sequence: TGTGCCAGCAGCCGACTAGCGGGGGGGAGGAACACCGGGGAGCTGTTTTTT. Protein: CASSRLAGGRNTGELFF. The chain recombines TRBV5-4 with TRBJ2-2; 14 nucleotides match TRBD2. The CDR3 has 17 amino acids. CDR1 is SGHNT, CDR2 YYREEE, per germline (reference sequence). J gave up 1 base and V 4 bases, and 3 bases lay outside the gene matches.